The 12 T cell receptor beta chains below were found in one sample sequenced in a study of lymphopenia after photon versus proton radiotherapy. Here immunoSEQ multiplex PCR was the method, and the copy in TCRdb shows in-frame clones only, minus some. The data show 55,000 to 70,000 clones, around 87% seen once. The input for sequencing was peripheral blood, taken from a patient treated with photon-based radiotherapy. Receptor source: a man aged 40-49 years with gastric cancer.

This chain joins TRBV7-9 and TRBJ1-2; no firm D call. The V gene lost 5 bases and the J gene lost 0 bases, with 13 bases spanning the gap. The CDR3 totals 15 residues. CDR1 is SEHNR, CDR2 FQNEAQ, per germline (reference sequence). The CDR3 loop reads CASSVSVEANYGYTF. CDR3 DNA: TGTGCCAGCAGCGTATCAGTGGAGGCTAACTATGGCTACACCTTC.

This clone was recorded only once. The chain uses TRBV7-9 and TRBJ1-5; D unclear. V was trimmed by 5 bases and J by 6 bases, leaving 8 bases between them. The length of the CDR3 is 12 residues. Germline V gene data show CDR1 as SEHNR and CDR2 as FQNEAQ (reference sequence). CDR3 sequence: CASSRPGQPQHF. The CDR3 coding sequence is TGTGCCAGCAGCCGCCCCGGTCAGCCCCAGCATTTT. The whole variable domain, filled in from reference TRBV7-9 and TRBJ1-5, reads DTGVSQNPRHKITKRGQNVTFRCDPISEHNRLYWYRQTLGQGPEFLTYFQNEAQLEKSRLLSDRFSAERPKGSFSTLEIQRTEQGDSAMYLCASSRPGQPQHFGDGTRLSIL.

This chain links TRBV7-8 with TRBJ1-5, with D perhaps matching TRBD1 (5 bases). This CDR3 contains 15 residues. V lost 5 bases and J lost 5, with 16 bases in between. Germline V gives CDR1 SGHVS, CDR2 FQNEAQ. CDR3 DNA sequence: TGTGCCAGCAGCCCCGCGAAGGGACCCTATCAGCCCCAGCATTTT. As protein: CASSPAKGPYQPQHF.

The chain carries TRBV5-4 and TRBJ2-7; 9 bases line up with TRBD1. This CDR3 has 15 amino acids. The J segment lost 9 bases and the V segment lost 0 bases, leaving 10 bases of the junction unmatched. The germline V gene has CDR1 SGHNT and CDR2 YYREEE (reference sequence). The CDR3 spells CASSLEKGQGSWQYF. The CDR3 bases are TGTGCCAGCAGCTTGGAAAAGGGACAGGGCTCCTGGCAGTACTTC.

The chain is built from TRBV10-3 and TRBJ2-1, with D perhaps TRBD1 or TRBD2 (7 bases each). The CDR3 is made up of 16 amino acids. Trimming took 0 bases from V and 4 from J, leaving 13 bases between them. CDR1 and CDR2 (germline): ENHRY, SYGVKD. In DNA, the CDR3 is TGTGCCATCAGTGAGTCGGGGAGGGGGCCTTACAATGAGCAGTTCTTC. Protein product: CAISESGRGPYNEQFF.

The chain recombines TRBV5-6 with TRBJ1-2; tentatively, D is TRBD1 (5 bases). Germline V gene lookup returns CDR1 SGHDT and CDR2 YYEEEE. Trimming removed 0 bases at V and 4 bases at J, with 16 bases between. The CDR3 contains 16 residues. As DNA, the CDR3 is TGTGCCAGCAGCTTGGCAGTCAGCGCGGGGGGCTATGGCTACACCTTC. Translated, it gives CASSLAVSAGGYGYTF.

Only a few counts were recorded for this clone. The chain joins TRBV30 to TRBJ2-7, with TRBD1 matching over 7 bases. The CDR3 extends over 14 amino acids. The germline CDR1 and CDR2 sequences are GTSNPN and SVGIG (reference sequence). V was pared by 0 bases and J by 3 bases, with 5 bases of the junction left unmatched. The CDR3 bases are TGTGCCTGGAGTGTATTTCAGGGGGACTACGAGCAGTACTTC. It encodes CAWSVFQGDYEQYF. Using reference TRBV30 and TRBJ2-7 for the parts outside the CDR3, the full variable domain is SQTIHQWPATLVQPVGSPLSLECTVEGTSNPNLYWYRQAAGRGLQLLFYSVGIGQISSEVPQNLSASRPQDRQFILSSKKLLLSDSGFYLCAWSVFQGDYEQYFGPGTRLTVT.

This clone was picked up a small number of times. This chain uses TRBV6-6 with TRBJ1-4; TRBD1 is a possible D gene (5 bases). Germline V gene sequence: CDR1 MNHNY, CDR2 SVGAGI (reference sequence). The CDR3 is 15 residues long. V shed 2 bases and J shed 5 bases, with 12 bases lying between them. The CDR3 here is CASSYQGLSNEKLFF. CDR3 bases: TGTGCCAGCAGTTACCAGGGTCTTTCAAATGAAAAACTGTTTTTT.

V and J are TRBV29-1 and TRBJ2-1, with 11 bases fitting TRBD2. Trimming at V came to 1 base and at J to 2 bases, leaving 19 bases not matched to a gene. This CDR3 has 21 amino acids. Germline lookup yields CDR1 SQVTM and CDR2 ANQGSEA. Written as DNA, the CDR3 is TGCAGCGTTGAAGGTTGGGAGACTAGCGGGGAATTCCATAGTCCCTACAATGAGCAGTTCTTC. Translated: CSVEGWETSGEFHSPYNEQFF.

The J gene is TRBJ2-5, the V gene TRBV2; tentative D call: TRBD1 (5 bases). There are 14 residues in the CDR3. Germline CDR1 is SNHLY and CDR2 is FYNNEI. Between the trimmed V and J ends, which lost 7 bases and 4 bases, there was a span of 16 bases. The chain's CDR3 is CASTTRGRAETQYF. CDR3 nucleotide sequence: TGTGCCAGCACCACAAGGGGTAGAGCAGAGACCCAGTACTTC.

The chain recombines TRBV28 with TRBJ1-2; D remains unclear. CDR1 and CDR2 from the germline V gene are MDHEN and SYDVKM. Trimming removed 2 bases from V and 4 bases from J, with 8 bases in between. This CDR3 contains 13 residues. In DNA form, the CDR3 reads TGTGCCAGCAGTTTAGGACGGTCCTATGGCTACACCTTC. The encoded protein is CASSLGRSYGYTF.

The genes are TRBV5-1 and TRBJ1-2; 8 bases agree with TRBD1. There are 13 residues in the CDR3. The germline gives CDR1 SGHRS, CDR2 YFSETQ. Trimming took 0 bases from V and 7 from J; bases not matched to a gene: 2. For the CDR3, the DNA is TGCGCCAGCAGCTTGGAGGGGACAGGTGGCTACACCTTC. Protein product: CASSLEGTGGYTF.